This is a list of T cell receptor beta chains from one sample in a study of T cell responses to AZD1222 COVID-19 vaccine. The protocol was immunoSEQ multiplex PCR, while the TCRdb copy is restricted to in-frame clones and leaves out a portion. This table has some 190,000 clones, 88% appearing once. This specimen was peripheral blood, taken on day 0 of AZD1222 vaccination. All receptors derive from an adult in good health. Both conserved end residues are part of each CDR3. Fields, in order: CDR3 DNA, CDR3 protein, D gene, clone size, J gene, V gene. The D gene is left open where the match is weak. Some rows mark clone size as missing; the rest say once, few, many or name a class of expanded clone.

TGTGCCAGCAGCTATGTAGGATACGAGCAGTACTTC,CASSYVGYEQYF,NA,NA,TRBJ2-7,TRBV7-9
TGCGCCAGCTCCGGGACGGGGCCTTCCTACGAGCAGTACTTC,CASSGTGPSYEQYF,NA,NA,TRBJ2-7,TRBV5-1
TGTGCCAGCAGTTTAGTTTACCGGGGACAGGGTGGAGAGACCCAGTACTTC,CASSLVYRGQGGETQYF,TRBD1,NA,TRBJ2-5,TRBV27
TGTGCCAGCATCGCCGATCCCGGGACAGGGGCTTTTCGCTACACCTTC,CASIADPGTGAFRYTF,TRBD1,NA,TRBJ1-2,TRBV7-2
TGTGCCAGCAGCGGGAGTAGTTACACTGAAGCTTTCTTT,CASSGSSYTEAFF,NA,NA,TRBJ1-1,TRBV11-2
TGCGCCAGCGACAGGGTTCAGCCCCAGCATTTT,CASDRVQPQHF,TRBD1,NA,TRBJ1-5,TRBV5-1
TGTGCCAGCAGACAGGAGGACAATGAGCAGTTCTTC,CASRQEDNEQFF,NA,NA,TRBJ2-1,TRBV2
TGTGCCAGCAGCTTAGATCACGAAGCCTACAATGAGCAGTTCTTC,CASSLDHEAYNEQFF,NA,NA,TRBJ2-1,TRBV11-3
TGCGCCAGCAGCGTGACAGGGGGGGACACTGAAGCTTTCTTT,CASSVTGGDTEAFF,TRBD1,NA,TRBJ1-1,TRBV5-1
TGTGCCAGCAGCCCTCGGAGGAACACTGAAGCTTTCTTT,CASSPRRNTEAFF,NA,few,TRBJ1-1,TRBV5-8
TGTGCCAGTAGTCCCGGGACAGGCCGCCTGGCTGCCAAATTCAAAAACATTCAGTACTTC,CASSPGTGRLAAKFKNIQYF,TRBD1,NA,TRBJ2-4,TRBV19
TGTGCAAGTCGCTTAGTCTACCAGCCGCACGTTGCAACTAATGAAAAACTGTTTTTT,CASRLVYQPHVATNEKLFF,NA,once,TRBJ1-4,TRBV12-2
TGTGCCAGCTCACCAGAGGGACGCCCGGGGTTCCGGCCATATGGCTACACCTTC,CASSPEGRPGFRPYGYTF,NA,NA,TRBJ1-2,TRBV18
TGTGCCAGTAGCATGGACAGGGGGCGCCCGCCCTATGGCTACACCTTC,CASSMDRGRPPYGYTF,TRBD1,NA,TRBJ1-2,TRBV19
TGTGCCAGCAGCCGTCCTAGCCGTGGACAGGGGGCTCCCTATGGCTACACCTTC,CASSRPSRGQGAPYGYTF,TRBD1,NA,TRBJ1-2,TRBV7-9
TGTGCCAGCAGCCCCGGACTAGCGGGTAATACGCAGTATTTT,CASSPGLAGNTQYF,TRBD2,NA,TRBJ2-3,TRBV7-7
TGCAGCGTCGACAGGGCTAACTATGGCTACACCTTC,CSVDRANYGYTF,TRBD1,NA,TRBJ1-2,TRBV29-1
TGTGCCACCAGCAGGGGGGGAAACTACGAGCAGTACTTC,CATSRGGNYEQYF,NA,NA,TRBJ2-7,TRBV15
TGCAGCGTTGGTGATACCGGGACAGCGAACACCGGGGAGCTGTTTTTT,CSVGDTGTANTGELFF,TRBD1,NA,TRBJ2-2,TRBV29-1
TGTGCCAGCAGTTTAGTAGCGGGGGCAAGTGAAAAACTGTTTTTT,CASSLVAGASEKLFF,NA,NA,TRBJ1-4,TRBV27
TGTGCCAGCAGCTTAGCACCACAGGGTTATGGATACGAGCAGTACTTC,CASSLAPQGYGYEQYF,NA,NA,TRBJ2-7,TRBV7-6
TGTGCCAGCAGTAGCACAGGACTTTATGGCTACACCTTC,CASSSTGLYGYTF,NA,NA,TRBJ1-2,TRBV28
TGTGCCAGCAGTGGAAGGACAGGGGCGCCGGGAAATGAAAAACTGTTTTTT,CASSGRTGAPGNEKLFF,TRBD1,once,TRBJ1-4,TRBV6-1
TGCGCCAGCAGAGTGACGGACAGCACTGAAGCTTTCTTT,CASRVTDSTEAFF,NA,few,TRBJ1-1,TRBV10-2
TGTGCCAGTAGTCCGCAGGGGCAATGGAACACTGAAGCTTTCTTT,CASSPQGQWNTEAFF,NA,NA,TRBJ1-1,TRBV19
TGTGCCAGCAGCCAGGGTAGGATGGACTATGGCTACACCTTC,CASSQGRMDYGYTF,NA,NA,TRBJ1-2,TRBV3-1/TRBV3-2
TGTGCCAGCAGCTGGGGCCCGCGGGCCGCGGGGGAGACCCAGTACTTC,CASSWGPRAAGETQYF,NA,NA,TRBJ2-5,TRBV7-9
TGTGCCACCAGCAGAGGCACGGGAAATTTTAACAATGAGCAGTTCTTC,CATSRGTGNFNNEQFF,NA,NA,TRBJ2-1,TRBV15
TGTGCCAGCAGCGTAGAGGGGTCAGCGAATTACTATGGCTACACCTTC,CASSVEGSANYYGYTF,NA,once,TRBJ1-2,TRBV9
TGTGCCAGTAGTACCGGACAGGGTGAGGCTGAAAAACTGTTTTTT,CASSTGQGEAEKLFF,TRBD1,NA,TRBJ1-4,TRBV19
TGTGCCAGCAGCTTAGGGCGGAGCCCAGAGACCCAGTACTTC,CASSLGRSPETQYF,NA,few,TRBJ2-5,TRBV7-2
TGTGCCAGCAGTTTATCAGTGGGGGGTAACTATGGCTACACCTTC,CASSLSVGGNYGYTF,NA,NA,TRBJ1-2,TRBV27
TGCAGCGTGGGACAGGGGGCGGACACCGGGGAGCTGTTTTTT,CSVGQGADTGELFF,TRBD1,NA,TRBJ2-2,TRBV29-1
TGTGCCAGCAGTTTTCAGGGCAGAGACGAGCAGTACTTC,CASSFQGRDEQYF,NA,NA,TRBJ2-7,TRBV28
TGTGCCAGCATCCGGGACAGATACGAGCAGTACTTC,CASIRDRYEQYF,TRBD1,NA,TRBJ2-7,TRBV2
TGCGCCAGCAGCCAAATTAGGTTGATACCGGGGGGCAAAGATACGCAGTATTTT,CASSQIRLIPGGKDTQYF,NA,NA,TRBJ2-3,TRBV4-1
TGTGCCAGCAGCCGCCGGGACCTCGAGCAGTACTTC,CASSRRDLEQYF,NA,once,TRBJ2-7,TRBV7-9
TGTGCCAGCAGGTGGAAGGGGGGCCAGGGCACAGATACGCAGTATTTT,CASRWKGGQGTDTQYF,NA,once,TRBJ2-3,TRBV2